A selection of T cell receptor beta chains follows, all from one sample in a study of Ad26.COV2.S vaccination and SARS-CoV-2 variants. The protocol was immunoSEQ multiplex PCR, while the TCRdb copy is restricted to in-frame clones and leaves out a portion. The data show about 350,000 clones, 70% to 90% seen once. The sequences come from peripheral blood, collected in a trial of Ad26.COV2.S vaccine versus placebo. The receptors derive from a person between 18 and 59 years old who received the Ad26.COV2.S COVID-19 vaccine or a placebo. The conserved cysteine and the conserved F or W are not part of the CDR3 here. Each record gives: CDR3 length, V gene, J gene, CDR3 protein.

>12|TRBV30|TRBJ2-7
AWSEQGVTYEQY
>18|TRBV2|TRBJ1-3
ASSEFSWLVDGFSGNTIY
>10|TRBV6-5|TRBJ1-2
ASATGVSGYT
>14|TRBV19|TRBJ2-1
ASRASAGGLHNEQF
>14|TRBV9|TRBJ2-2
ASSAQRAKNTGELF
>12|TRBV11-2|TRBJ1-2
ASSLGIGDYGYT
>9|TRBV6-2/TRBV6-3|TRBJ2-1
ASSYPGEQF
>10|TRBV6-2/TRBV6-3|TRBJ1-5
ASSTGPAPQH
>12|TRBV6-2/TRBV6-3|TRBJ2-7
ASSYSRTGNEQY
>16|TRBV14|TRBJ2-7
ASSQVSRAGGPHYEQY
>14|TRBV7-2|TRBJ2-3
ASSLRTSGRTDTQY
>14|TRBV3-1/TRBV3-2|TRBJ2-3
ASSPGNWGSTDTQY
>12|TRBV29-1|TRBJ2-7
SVSDRLSSYEQY
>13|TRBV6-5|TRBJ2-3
ASSYGGRKTDTQY
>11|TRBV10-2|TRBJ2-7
ASSGSGTYEQY
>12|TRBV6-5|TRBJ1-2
ASSYLQGNHGYT
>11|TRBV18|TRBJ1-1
ASSMGAGTEAF
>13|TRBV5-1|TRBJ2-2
ASSFRGRNTGELF
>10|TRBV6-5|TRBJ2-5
ASSRAGETQY
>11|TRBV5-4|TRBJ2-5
ASSPDFQETQY
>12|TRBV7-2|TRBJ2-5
ASSLAGGTETQY
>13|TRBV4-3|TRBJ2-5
ASSRGTGGEETQY
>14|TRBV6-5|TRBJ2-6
ASSLFAASGANVLT
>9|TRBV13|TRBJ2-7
ASSSSYEQY
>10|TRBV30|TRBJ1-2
AWSTGGYGYT
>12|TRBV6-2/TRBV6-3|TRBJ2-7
ASSRGQGPYEQY
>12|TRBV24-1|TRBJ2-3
ATSELGDPDTQY
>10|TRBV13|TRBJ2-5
ASSPGPETQY
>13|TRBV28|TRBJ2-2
ASSSGTKNTGELF
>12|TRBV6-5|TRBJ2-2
ASLNTWNTGELF
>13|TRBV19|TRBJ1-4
ASSLLTGLNEKLF
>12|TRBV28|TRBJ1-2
ASSLWTGGYGYT
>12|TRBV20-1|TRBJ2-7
SASSGTGDREQY
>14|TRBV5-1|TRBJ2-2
ASSLSGRVSTGELF
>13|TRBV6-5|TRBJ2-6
ASSYYSSGANVLT
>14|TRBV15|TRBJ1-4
ATSRDLAGIGEKLF
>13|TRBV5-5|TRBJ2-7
ASSLGTSGVYEQY
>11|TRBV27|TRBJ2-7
ASSFSLTYEQY
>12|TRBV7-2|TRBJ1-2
ASSLQGTARGYT
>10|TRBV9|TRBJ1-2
ASSGRGYGYT
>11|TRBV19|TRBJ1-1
ASSRIWGTEAF
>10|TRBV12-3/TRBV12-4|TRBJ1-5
ASRQENQPQH
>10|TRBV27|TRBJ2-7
ASTYSSYEQY
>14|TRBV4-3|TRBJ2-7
ASSQDLGGAPYEQY
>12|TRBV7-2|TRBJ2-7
ASSPSGSLYEQY
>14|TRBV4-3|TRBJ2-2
ASSQWSSGSAGELF
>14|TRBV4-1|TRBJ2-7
ASSQEVWQGSYEQY
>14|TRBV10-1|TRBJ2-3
ASSESRLAGLDTQY
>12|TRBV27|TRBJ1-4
ASRSTGSNEKLF
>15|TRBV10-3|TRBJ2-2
AISEPGLAANTGELF
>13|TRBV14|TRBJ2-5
ASSQEPQPTGTQY
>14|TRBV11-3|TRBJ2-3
ASSLGGSTSTDTQY
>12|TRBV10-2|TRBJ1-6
ASRGDRPNSPLH
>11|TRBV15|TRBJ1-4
ATSRTGNEKLF
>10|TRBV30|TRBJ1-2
AWEDRGYGYT